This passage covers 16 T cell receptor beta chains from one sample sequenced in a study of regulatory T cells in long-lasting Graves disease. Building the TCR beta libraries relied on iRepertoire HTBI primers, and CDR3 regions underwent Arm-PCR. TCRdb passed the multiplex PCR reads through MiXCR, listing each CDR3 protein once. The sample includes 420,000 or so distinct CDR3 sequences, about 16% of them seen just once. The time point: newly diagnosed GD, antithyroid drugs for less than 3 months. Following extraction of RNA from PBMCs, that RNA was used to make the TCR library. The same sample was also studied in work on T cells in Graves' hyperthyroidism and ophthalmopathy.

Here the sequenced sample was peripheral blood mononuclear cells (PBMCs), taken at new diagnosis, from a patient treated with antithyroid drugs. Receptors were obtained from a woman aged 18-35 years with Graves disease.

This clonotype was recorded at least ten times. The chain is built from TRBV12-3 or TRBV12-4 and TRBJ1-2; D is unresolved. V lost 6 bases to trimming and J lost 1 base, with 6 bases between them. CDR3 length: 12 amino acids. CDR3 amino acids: CASSPFNYGYTF. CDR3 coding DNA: TGTGCCAGCAGCCCTTTTAACTATGGCTACACCTTC.

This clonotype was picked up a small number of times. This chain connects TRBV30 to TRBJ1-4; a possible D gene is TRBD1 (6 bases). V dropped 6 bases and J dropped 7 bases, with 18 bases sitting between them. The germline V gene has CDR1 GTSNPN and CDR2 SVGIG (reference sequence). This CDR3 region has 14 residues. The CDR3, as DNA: TGTGCCTGCCGAAGACAGGTTCGTGGTGAAAAACTGTTTTTT. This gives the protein CACRRQVRGEKLFF.

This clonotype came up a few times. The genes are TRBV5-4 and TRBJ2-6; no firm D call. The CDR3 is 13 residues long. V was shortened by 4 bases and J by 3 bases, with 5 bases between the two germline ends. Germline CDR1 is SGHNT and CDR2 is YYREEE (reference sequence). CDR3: CASSPDGANVLTF. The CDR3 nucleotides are TGTGCCAGCAGCCCCGATGGGGCCAACGTCCTGACTTTC.

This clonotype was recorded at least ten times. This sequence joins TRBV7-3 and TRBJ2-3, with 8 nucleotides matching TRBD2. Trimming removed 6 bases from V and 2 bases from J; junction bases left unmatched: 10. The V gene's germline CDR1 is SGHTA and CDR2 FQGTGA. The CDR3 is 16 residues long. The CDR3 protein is CASSIGTSGYTDTQYF. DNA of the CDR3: TGTGCCAGCAGTATCGGCACTAGCGGATACACAGATACGCAGTATTTT. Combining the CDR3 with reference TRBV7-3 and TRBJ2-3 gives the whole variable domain GAGVSQTPSNKVTEKGKYVELRCDPISGHTALYWYRQSLGQGPEFLIYFQGTGAADDSGLPNDRFFAVRPEGSVSTLKIQRTERGDSAVYLCASSIGTSGYTDTQYFGPGTRLTVL.

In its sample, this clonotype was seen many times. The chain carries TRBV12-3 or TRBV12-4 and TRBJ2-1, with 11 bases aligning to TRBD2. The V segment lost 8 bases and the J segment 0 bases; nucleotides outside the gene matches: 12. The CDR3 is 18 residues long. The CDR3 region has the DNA TGTGCCAGCCTCTCTAGCGGGAGGAAAGCGAGCTCCTACAATGAGCAGTTCTTC. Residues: CASLSSGRKASSYNEQFF.

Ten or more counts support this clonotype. CDR3 protein: CSAREGTGTLAYEQYF. The CDR3, as DNA: TGCAGTGCTAGGGAGGGTACCGGGACGTTAGCCTACGAGCAGTACTTC. This sequence joins TRBV20-1 and TRBJ2-7; possible D gene TRBD2, 6 bases. Trimming took 3 bases from V and 2 from J, leaving 20 bases between them. The CDR3 consists of 16 residues. CDR1 DFQATT and CDR2 SNEGSKA come from the germline V gene (reference sequence).

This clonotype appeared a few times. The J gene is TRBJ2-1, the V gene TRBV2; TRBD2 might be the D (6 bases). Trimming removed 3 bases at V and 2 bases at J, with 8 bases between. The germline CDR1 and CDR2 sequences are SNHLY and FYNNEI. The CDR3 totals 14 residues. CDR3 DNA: TGTGCCAGCAGTGATGCGGGAACCTACAATGAGCAGTTCTTC. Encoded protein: CASSDAGTYNEQFF.

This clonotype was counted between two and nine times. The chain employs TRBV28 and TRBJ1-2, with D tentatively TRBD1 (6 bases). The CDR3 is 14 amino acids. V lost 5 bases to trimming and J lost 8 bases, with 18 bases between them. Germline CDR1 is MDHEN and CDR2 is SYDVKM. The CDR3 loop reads CASSLPRDISGYTF. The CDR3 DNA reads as TGTGCCAGCAGTCTACCACGGGACATCTCGGGCTACACCTTC.

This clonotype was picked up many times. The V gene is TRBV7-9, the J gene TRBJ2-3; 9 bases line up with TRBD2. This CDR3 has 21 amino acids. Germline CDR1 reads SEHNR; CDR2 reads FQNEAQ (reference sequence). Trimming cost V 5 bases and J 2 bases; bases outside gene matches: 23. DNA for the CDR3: TGTGCCAGCAGCCCTATGCCGAAACGGGCTAGCGGGAACTCGGTCACAGATACGCAGTATTTT. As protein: CASSPMPKRASGNSVTDTQYF.

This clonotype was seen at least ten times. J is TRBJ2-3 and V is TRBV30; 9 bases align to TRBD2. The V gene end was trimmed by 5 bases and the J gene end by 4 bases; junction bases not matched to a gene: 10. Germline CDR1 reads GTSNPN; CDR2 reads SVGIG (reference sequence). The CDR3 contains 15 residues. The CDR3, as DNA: TGTGCCTGGCGTATGGGAGCGGGAGGCCCAGATACGCAGTATTTT. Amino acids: CAWRMGAGGPDTQYF.

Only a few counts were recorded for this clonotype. CDR3 residues: CASSLMGATGELFF. CDR3 sequence (DNA): TGTGCCAGCAGCTTAATGGGAGCAACCGGGGAGCTGTTTTTT. V and J are TRBV7-3 and TRBJ2-2; D is possibly TRBD2 (5 bases). CDR3 length equals 14 residues. Trimming pared 1 base from V and 5 bases from J, leaving 8 bases between. The germline V gene encodes CDR1 SGHTA and CDR2 FQGTGA.

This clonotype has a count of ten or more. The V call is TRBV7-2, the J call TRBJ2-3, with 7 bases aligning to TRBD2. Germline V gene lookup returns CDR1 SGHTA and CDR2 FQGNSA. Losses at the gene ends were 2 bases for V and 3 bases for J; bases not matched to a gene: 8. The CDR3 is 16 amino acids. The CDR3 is CASSLSAGLSTDTQYF. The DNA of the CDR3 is TGTGCCAGCAGCTTATCCGCGGGACTATCGACAGATACGCAGTATTTT.

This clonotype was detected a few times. The CDR3 region is CASVGMNTEAFF. As DNA, the CDR3 is TGTGCCAGCGTAGGCATGAACACTGAAGCTTTCTTT. The genes are TRBV7-9 and TRBJ1-1; no definite D call. The CDR3 length is 12 residues. The germline V and J ends were trimmed by 8 bases and 0 bases, with 7 bases remaining between them. CDR1 and CDR2 from the germline V gene are SEHNR and FQNEAQ (reference sequence).

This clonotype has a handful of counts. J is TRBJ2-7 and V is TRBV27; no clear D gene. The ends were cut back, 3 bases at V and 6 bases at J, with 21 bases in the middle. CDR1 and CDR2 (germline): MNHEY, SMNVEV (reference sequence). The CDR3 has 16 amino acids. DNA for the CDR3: TGTGCCAGCAGTTTGAGCCTTTCGGGCCGCATCGGCGAGCAGTACTTC. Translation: CASSLSLSGRIGEQYF.

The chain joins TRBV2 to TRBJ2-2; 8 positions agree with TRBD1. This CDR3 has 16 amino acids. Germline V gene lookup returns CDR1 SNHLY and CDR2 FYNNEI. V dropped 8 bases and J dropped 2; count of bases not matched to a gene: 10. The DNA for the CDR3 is TGTGCCAGCGGCACAACAGGGGGTGTTAACACCGGGGAGCTGTTTTTT. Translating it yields CASGTTGGVNTGELFF.

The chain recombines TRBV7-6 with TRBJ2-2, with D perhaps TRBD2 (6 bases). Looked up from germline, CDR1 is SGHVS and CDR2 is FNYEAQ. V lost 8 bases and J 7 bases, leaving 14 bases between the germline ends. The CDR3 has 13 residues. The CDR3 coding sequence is TGTGCCAGCGGAACGACTAGGGGCGGGGAGCTGTTTTTT. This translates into CASGTTRGGELFF.